This T cell receptor beta chain emerged from a study of blood T cell repertoires in COVID-19. The V and J ends lost 5 bases and 4 bases respectively, with 23 bases between them. The CDR3 extends over 17 amino acids. Germline-derived CDR1 and CDR2 are SGHAT and FQNNGV. TCRdb keeps only in-frame clones here, not all; method: immunoSEQ multiplex PCR. The sample includes under 300,000 clones, around 83% of them seen just once. The material sequenced was peripheral blood. This TCR derives from a man aged 80 or over with acute or convalescent COVID-19. The V call is TRBV11-2, the J call TRBJ2-5; D perhaps matches TRBD1 (7 bases). The CDR3 is CASSPGSPSGGGETQYF. In DNA, the CDR3 is TGTGCCAGCAGCCCTGGTTCCCCATCAGGGGGAGGAGAGACCCAGTACTTC.